The rows below give T cell receptor beta chains drawn from one sample of a study of tumor-infiltrating lymphocytes in primary liver carcinoma. From the multiplex PCR reads, TCRdb called clonotypes with MiXCR, one entry per CDR3 protein. The sample lists around 54,000 distinct CDR3 sequences; over 65% were seen once. Sequenced: liver tumor tissue from sampling region 2. These receptors were collected from a middle-aged man with primary liver carcinoma and hepatitis B virus infection. CDR3s include the opening cysteine and the closing phenylalanine or tryptophan. Each record gives: clone size, D gene, J gene, V gene, CDR3 protein, CDR3 DNA. A D gene is named only where the DNA matches it firmly. Rows give clone size only sometimes, using once, few, many, or a class for an expanded clone.

size: many
D: NA
J: TRBJ2-1
V: TRBV19
CDR3: CASSIGRAYNEQFF
DNA: TGTGCCAGTAGTATAGGACGGGCCTACAATGAGCAGTTCTTC

size: NA
D: NA
J: TRBJ2-4
V: TRBV11-2
CDR3: CASNPQRGREIQYF
DNA: TGTGCCAGCAACCCCCAACGGGGGCGGGAGATTCAGTACTTC

size: few
D: TRBD2
J: TRBJ2-5
V: TRBV2
CDR3: CTSDRFQETQYF
DNA: TGTACTAGCGACAGATTTCAAGAGACCCAGTACTTC

size: NA
D: NA
J: TRBJ2-1
V: TRBV6-5
CDR3: CASRRSEFDEQFF
DNA: TGTGCCAGCAGAAGATCGGAGTTCGATGAGCAGTTCTTC

size: many
D: NA
J: TRBJ1-6
V: TRBV6-5
CDR3: CASSPWGQGGNSPLHF
DNA: TGTGCCAGCAGTCCCTGGGGGCAGGGTGGTAATTCACCCCTCCACTTT

size: NA
D: NA
J: TRBJ1-1
V: TRBV19
CDR3: CASSIDRRGAYTEAFF
DNA: TGTGCCAGTAGTATAGATCGGAGGGGGGCGTACACTGAAGCTTTCTTT

size: many
D: TRBD2
J: TRBJ2-1
V: TRBV29-1
CDR3: CSVARTLAESEQFF
DNA: TGCAGCGTCGCCCGAACGCTAGCGGAAAGCGAGCAGTTCTTC

size: NA
D: NA
J: TRBJ2-2
V: TRBV4-2
CDR3: CVSSQDEDEQSVGELFF
DNA: TGTGTCAGCAGCCAAGACGAGGACGAGCAGTCAGTCGGGGAGCTGTTTTTT

size: once
D: TRBD1
J: TRBJ2-7
V: TRBV11-2
CDR3: CASSLTDRDSYDQYF
DNA: TGTGCCAGTAGCCTCACCGACAGGGACAGCTACGATCAGTACTTC

size: NA
D: TRBD1
J: TRBJ2-5
V: TRBV5-4
CDR3: CASSDGETGQGTQYF
DNA: TGTGCCAGCAGCGATGGGGAGACAGGGCAAGGGACCCAATACTTC

size: NA
D: NA
J: TRBJ1-6
V: TRBV6-5
CDR3: CASIAWYNSPLHF
DNA: TGTGCCAGCATAGCTTGGTATAATTCACCCCTCCACTTT

size: NA
D: TRBD1
J: TRBJ2-7
V: TRBV10-3
CDR3: CAISVLPPGQGFGEQYF
DNA: TGTGCCATCAGTGTCCTTCCCCCGGGACAGGGGTTTGGCGAGCAGTACTTC

size: NA
D: TRBD1
J: TRBJ2-7
V: TRBV29-1
CDR3: CSVVTGDSPYDQYF
DNA: TGCAGCGTTGTAACAGGGGACAGCCCCTACGACCAGTACTTC

size: NA
D: NA
J: TRBJ2-6
V: TRBV6-6
CDR3: CASNPTGFGANVLTF
DNA: TGTGCCAGCAATCCTACAGGGTTCGGGGCCAACGTCCTGACTTTC

size: NA
D: NA
J: TRBJ1-5
V: TRBV28
CDR3: CPSTPPRGPQHF
DNA: TGTCCCAGCACCCCCCCCCGCGGTCCCCAACATTTT

size: NA
D: NA
J: TRBJ2-6
V: TRBV6-5
CDR3: CANSPQSGAGANVLTF
DNA: TGTGCCAACAGTCCTCAATCAGGGGCAGGGGCCAACGTCCTGACTTTC

size: NA
D: NA
J: TRBJ1-4
V: TRBV7-9
CDR3: CASSLTQTLNEKLFF
DNA: TGTGCCAGCAGCTTAACTCAGACCCTAAATGAAAAACTGTTTTTT

size: many
D: NA
J: TRBJ1-2
V: TRBV25-1
CDR3: CASSESLRKGGYTF
DNA: TGTGCCAGCAGTGAATCCCTCAGGAAAGGTGGCTACACCTTC

size: few
D: NA
J: TRBJ2-5
V: TRBV4-1
CDR3: CASSREVDNQETQYF
DNA: TGCGCCAGCAGCCGAGAAGTGGACAACCAAGAGACCCAGTACTTC

size: NA
D: NA
J: TRBJ2-1
V: TRBV4-2
CDR3: CVSSQGASSFNEQFF
DNA: TGTGTCAGCAGCCAAGGGGCGAGCTCCTTCAATGAGCAGTTCTTC

size: NA
D: TRBD1
J: TRBJ2-7
V: TRBV28
CDR3: CAGNFVQGNDEQYF
DNA: TGTGCCGGCAATTTCGTACAGGGGAATGACGAGCAGTACTTC

size: NA
D: TRBD2
J: TRBJ2-5
V: TRBV29-1
CDR3: CSVAPFPGLAGGYREETQYF
DNA: TGCAGCGTTGCCCCATTCCCCGGACTAGCGGGAGGGTACAGGGAAGAGACCCAGTACTTC

size: once
D: NA
J: TRBJ1-5
V: TRBV2
CDR3: CASREDGGQPQHF
DNA: TGTGCCAGCAGAGAGGACGGGGGTCAGCCCCAGCATTTT

size: many
D: TRBD2
J: TRBJ2-7
V: TRBV7-9
CDR3: CASSSLWTSGDSYEQYF
DNA: TGTGCCAGCAGCAGTCTATGGACTAGCGGGGACTCCTACGAGCAGTACTTC

size: NA
D: NA
J: TRBJ2-7
V: TRBV11-2
CDR3: CVSSLTDTAYEQCF
DNA: TGTGTCAGCAGCTTAACTGACACTGCCTACGAACAGTGCTTC

size: many
D: NA
J: TRBJ2-7
V: TRBV25-1
CDR3: CASTSIVDGSYEQYF
DNA: TGTGCCAGCACCTCAATAGTCGACGGATCCTACGAGCAGTACTTC

size: NA
D: TRBD1
J: TRBJ1-1
V: TRBV4-2
CDR3: CASSTHRDRGISNTEAIF
DNA: TGTGCCAGCAGCACTCACCGGGACAGGGGAATTTCCAACACTGAAGCTATCTTC

size: medium-sized
D: NA
J: TRBJ2-7
V: TRBV6-6
CDR3: CASRRESGYEQYF
DNA: TGTGCCAGCAGACGAGAAAGTGGTTACGAGCAGTACTTC

size: once
D: NA
J: TRBJ1-1
V: TRBV6-1
CDR3: CVSRGWGTVNTEAFF
DNA: TGTGTCAGCAGGGGCTGGGGGACGGTGAACACTGAAGCTTTCTTT

size: NA
D: NA
J: TRBJ2-2
V: TRBV6-1
CDR3: CASIPRNTGELFF
DNA: TGTGCCAGCATCCCCAGGAACACCGGGGAACTGTTTTTT

size: many
D: NA
J: TRBJ2-3
V: TRBV6-1
CDR3: CASSEFSRDSTDTQYF
DNA: TGTGCCAGCAGTGAATTCAGTCGGGATAGCACAGATACGCAGTATTTT

size: NA
D: NA
J: TRBJ1-1
V: TRBV5-6
CDR3: CASSLDSTRRGATETFF
DNA: TGTGCCAGCAGTTTGGATAGTACGAGAAGGGGGGCCACTGAAACTTTCTTT

size: NA
D: TRBD1
J: TRBJ2-7
V: TRBV11-2
CDR3: CVSSLGRGLIYEQYF
DNA: TGTGTCAGTAGCTTAGGCAGGGGGCTTATCTACGAGCAGTACTTC

size: NA
D: TRBD2
J: TRBJ2-1
V: TRBV4-1
CDR3: CASSQEWLAGGSYNEQSF
DNA: TGCGCCAGCAGTCAAGAGTGGTTGGCGGGAGGCTCCTACAATGAGCAGTCCTTC

size: NA
D: NA
J: TRBJ2-2
V: TRBV29-1
CDR3: CSVMGNTGELFF
DNA: TGCAGCGTTATGGGAAACACCGGGGAGCTGTTTTTT

size: NA
D: NA
J: TRBJ2-1
V: TRBV29-1
CDR3: CSIEPGLGSEQFF
DNA: TGCAGCATTGAACCGGGTCTAGGTAGTGAGCAGTTCTTC

size: once
D: NA
J: TRBJ2-3
V: TRBV18
CDR3: CASSPPGTQGIDTQYF
DNA: TGTGCCAGCTCACCTCCCGGGACTCAGGGGATAGATACGCAGTATTTT

size: NA
D: NA
J: TRBJ2-2
V: TRBV11-2
CDR3: CPSSLLRADTGELFF
DNA: TGTCCCAGCAGCTTACTCAGGGCGGACACCGGGGAGCTGTTCTTT

size: NA
D: NA
J: TRBJ2-7
V: TRBV4-1
CDR3: CANSQDGDMDEQYF
DNA: TGCGCCAACAGCCAAGACGGGGACATGGACGAGCAATACTTC

size: NA
D: TRBD1
J: TRBJ2-7
V: TRBV11-1
CDR3: CASSDGTAYDQYF
DNA: TGTGCCAGCAGCGACGGGACAGCCTATGATCAGTACTTC

size: NA
D: TRBD1
J: TRBJ2-5
V: TRBV5-4
CDR3: CVSSSRDRGETQYF
DNA: TGTGTCAGCAGCTCCCGGGACAGGGGAGAGACTCAGTACTTC

size: NA
D: NA
J: TRBJ2-4
V: TRBV12-3/TRBV12-4
CDR3: CANSPSENGVQYF
DNA: TGTGCCAACAGTCCATCTGAGAACGGCGTTCAGTACTTC

size: NA
D: NA
J: TRBJ2-7
V: TRBV5-5
CDR3: CASSLGPSYGQYF
DNA: TGTGCCAGCAGCTTGGGTCCGTCTTACGGGCAGTACTTC

size: NA
D: TRBD2
J: TRBJ2-1
V: TRBV12-3/TRBV12-4
CDR3: CTTLAGLSCNEQFF
DNA: TGTACCACGCTAGCGGGCCTCTCCTGCAATGAGCAGTTCTTC

size: many
D: TRBD1
J: TRBJ1-2
V: TRBV6-5
CDR3: CASRSTSTGVYGYTF
DNA: TGTGCCAGCAGATCTACATCGACAGGGGTGTATGGCTACACCTTC

size: many
D: TRBD1
J: TRBJ1-2
V: TRBV5-6
CDR3: CASSFQGARGFGYTF
DNA: TGTGCCAGCAGCTTTCAGGGGGCGCGGGGGTTTGGCTACACCTTC

size: many
D: NA
J: TRBJ1-1
V: TRBV6-6
CDR3: CASSTPQNTEAFF
DNA: TGTGCCAGCAGTACTCCCCAGAACACTGAAGCTTTCTTT

size: many
D: NA
J: TRBJ2-7
V: TRBV29-1
CDR3: CSVEDQEATPSYEQYF
DNA: TGCAGCGTTGAAGATCAAGAGGCCACCCCTTCCTACGAGCAGTACTTC

size: NA
D: NA
J: TRBJ2-2
V: TRBV4-1
CDR3: CASSLAGDVTGELVF
DNA: TGCGCCAGCAGTCTAGCAGGAGATGTCACTGGGGAGCTGGTTTTT

size: few
D: TRBD2
J: TRBJ2-1
V: TRBV29-1
CDR3: CSVGNSGRIRDSYNEQFF
DNA: TGCAGCGTTGGTAATAGCGGGAGAATCAGGGACTCCTACAACGAGCAGTTCTTC

size: many
D: NA
J: TRBJ2-1
V: TRBV14
CDR3: CASSSTDSSYNEQFF
DNA: TGTGCCAGCAGCTCAACGGACAGTTCCTACAATGAGCAGTTCTTC

size: NA
D: TRBD1
J: TRBJ2-3
V: TRBV6-1
CDR3: CVSSETGSADTQYF
DNA: TGTGTCAGCAGTGAGACAGGGTCCGCAGATACGCAGTATTTT

size: NA
D: NA
J: TRBJ2-5
V: TRBV2
CDR3: CGSAPGETQYF
DNA: TGTGGCAGCGCCCCTGGGGAGACCCAGTACTTC

size: once
D: NA
J: TRBJ2-2
V: TRBV6-5
CDR3: CASSYSRDTREPFF
DNA: TGTGCCAGCAGTTACTCTAGGGACACCAGGGAGCCGTTTTTT

size: once
D: NA
J: TRBJ1-5
V: TRBV5-6
CDR3: CASNIGTSGSADTQHF
DNA: TGTGCCAGCAACATCGGGACTAGCGGGAGTGCAGATACGCAGCATTTT

size: NA
D: NA
J: TRBJ2-4
V: TRBV2
CDR3: CASNRGPKNIQYF
DNA: TGTGCCAGCAACCGCGGACCCAAAAACATTCAGTACTTC

size: NA
D: NA
J: TRBJ2-3
V: TRBV6-1
CDR3: CASSELTGETDMQYF
DNA: TGTGCCAGCAGTGAACTAACGGGAGAGACAGATATGCAGTATTTT

size: NA
D: NA
J: TRBJ2-3
V: TRBV12-3/TRBV12-4
CDR3: CASTNWQASNIDTQYF
DNA: TGTGCCAGCACTAACTGGCAGGCTAGCAACATAGATACGCAGTATTTT

size: NA
D: NA
J: TRBJ2-6
V: TRBV4-1
CDR3: CTSNQLQEATGANVLTF
DNA: TGCACCAGCAACCAGCTACAAGAGGCTACTGGGGCCAACGTCCTGACTTTC

size: NA
D: NA
J: TRBJ2-1
V: TRBV7-8
CDR3: CASSQRGGKYNGQFF
DNA: TGTGCCAGCAGCCAGAGGGGCGGTAAATACAATGGGCAGTTCTTC